What follows are 20 T cell receptor beta chains derived from one specimen sequenced in a study of T cells after posttransplantation cyclophosphamide. Control samples came 1 year after myeloablative marrow transplants with methotrexate plus calcineurin inhibitor. Method: immunoSEQ multiplex PCR; TCRdb's copy keeps in-frame clones and lacks some. The table has about 15,000 clones, roughly 84% seen once. Sequenced here: PBMCs, sampled after an allogeneic stem cell transplant with a calcineurin inhibitor and methotrexate. Source of these receptors: a male patient aged 50 to 59 who received an allogeneic stem cell transplant from an unrelated donor, was CMV-positive, and had chronic GVHD only. Some of the T cells may derive from the graft donor.

This chain links TRBV12-5 with TRBJ1-1, with D unclear. With 7 bases removed from V and 0 bases from J, the gap between germline ends came to 15 bases. CDR3 length: 15 residues. Germline lookup yields CDR1 LGHNT and CDR2 FRNRAP. CDR3 DNA: TGTGCTAGTGCCGACCCCCAGGCGCTGAACACTGAAGCTTTCTTT. Translated, it gives CASADPQALNTEAFF. Looking up the rest from reference TRBV12-5 and TRBJ1-1 gives the full variable domain: DARVTQTPRHKVTEMGQEVTMRCQPILGHNTVFWYRQTMMQGLELLAYFRNRAPLDDSGMPKDRFSAEMPDATLATLKIQPSEPRDSAVYFCASADPQALNTEAFFGQGTRLTVV.

J is TRBJ1-1 and V is TRBV28; possible D gene TRBD1, 5 bases. Germline lookup yields CDR1 MDHEN and CDR2 SYDVKM. The CDR3 sequence is 12 residues long. V was pared by 3 bases and J by 7 bases, with 9 bases between. The CDR3 sequence: CASSFAGREAFF. CDR3 sequence (DNA): TGTGCCAGCAGTTTCGCAGGGCGTGAAGCTTTCTTT.

This clone was picked up one time. The chain employs TRBV6-5 and TRBJ2-1; no reliable D call. The CDR3 is made up of 13 amino acids. Between the trimmed V and J ends, which lost 5 bases and 7 bases, there was a span of 12 bases. CDR1 is MNHEY and CDR2 is SVGAGI in the germline V gene. CDR3 sequence reads: CASSGTILNEQFF. The CDR3 DNA follows: TGTGCCAGCAGTGGCACGATTCTTAATGAGCAGTTCTTC.

The count of this clone is one. The chain employs TRBV6-5 and TRBJ1-1; D unresolved. The CDR3 has 15 residues. Germline values: CDR1 MNHEY, CDR2 SVGAGI. V gave up 0 bases and J gave up 2 bases, with 10 bases separating them. The CDR3 nucleotides are TGTGCCAGCAGTTACTCGATGGGCAAAAACACTGAAGCTTTCTTT. Its protein is CASSYSMGKNTEAFF.

The CDR3 DNA follows: TGTGCCAGCAGCTTAGATGGCTCCGGGGAGCTGTTTTTT. Translated: CASSLDGSGELFF. The genes are TRBV7-2 and TRBJ2-2, with D hard to call. CDR1 and CDR2 from the germline V gene are SGHTA and FQGNSA. This CDR3 is built from 13 residues. V gave up 1 base and J gave up 6 bases, with 6 bases separating them.

The chain joins TRBV7-9 to TRBJ2-1; 10 nucleotides align to TRBD2. Germline lookup yields CDR1 SEHNR and CDR2 FQNEAQ (reference sequence). Germline trimming cut 1 base from V and 4 bases from J; bases unmatched to any gene: 7. This CDR3 comprises 17 residues. CDR3 nucleotide sequence: TGTGCCAGCAGCTTAGAGGGAAAGCGGGGGGGATACAATGAGCAGTTCTTC. Protein: CASSLEGKRGGYNEQFF.

The CDR3 protein is CASSEMGQGYEQYF. CDR3 nucleotides: TGTGCCAGCAGTGAGATGGGACAGGGCTACGAGCAGTACTTC. This rearrangement joins TRBV6-1 to TRBJ2-7; TRBD1 aligns across 9 bases. With 3 bases clipped from V and 3 bases from J, the junction kept 3 bases outside the gene matches. Germline loops: CDR1 MNHNS, CDR2 SASEGT. This CDR3 spans 14 amino acids.

The V call is TRBV6-1, the J call TRBJ1-1, with D perhaps TRBD1 (5 bases). V gave up 11 bases and J gave up 10 bases, with 17 bases separating them. This CDR3 region has 11 residues. The germline gives CDR1 MNHNS, CDR2 SASEGT. CDR3 protein: CAADISLGAFF. In nucleotides, the CDR3 is TGTGCCGCGGACATCTCACTGGGAGCTTTCTTT.

The chain combines TRBV28 with TRBJ2-3, with D perhaps TRBD2 (7 bases). Germline loops: CDR1 MDHEN, CDR2 SYDVKM. V lost 3 bases and J 2 bases, leaving 15 bases between the germline ends. This CDR3 has 16 amino acids. This CDR3 is CASSLSGTYVTDTQYF. CDR3 nucleotides: TGTGCCAGCAGTTTGAGCGGGACATATGTCACAGATACGCAGTATTTT.

V and J are TRBV5-4 and TRBJ2-3, with 8 positions matching TRBD1. The J segment lost 6 bases and the V segment lost 3 bases, leaving 9 bases of the junction unmatched. The CDR3 extends over 15 amino acids. Germline V gene data show CDR1 as SGHNT and CDR2 as YYREEE (reference sequence). CDR3 nucleotide sequence: TGTGCCAGCAGCTACCCGGGACAGGATGGGGATACGCAGTATTTT. Its translation is CASSYPGQDGDTQYF.

The rearrangement uses TRBV27 and TRBJ1-2, with 9 bases matching TRBD1. The CDR3 length is 16 residues. V lost 5 bases, J lost 0 bases, and 7 bases stayed unmatched. In germline, CDR1 is MNHEY, CDR2 SMNVEV (reference sequence). CDR3 in amino acids: CASSNRGRGANYGYTF. The DNA for the CDR3 is TGTGCCAGCAGTAACAGGGGGCGCGGGGCTAACTATGGCTACACCTTC.

This chain links TRBV14 with TRBJ2-3; 10 bases fit TRBD2. This CDR3 contains 20 residues. V was pared by 3 bases and J by 0 bases, with 15 bases of the junction left unmatched. The germline CDR1 and CDR2 sequences are SGHDN and FVKESK. The CDR3 loop is CASSHAPPYSSGGSTDTQYF. Here the CDR3 DNA reads TGTGCCAGCAGCCATGCTCCTCCTTACTCTAGCGGGGGCAGCACAGATACGCAGTATTTT.

This rearrangement joins TRBV28 to TRBJ2-7; D gene ambiguous. The CDR3 contains 12 residues. The V end lost 6 bases, the J end lost 3 bases, and 9 bases lay between the germline ends. Germline CDR1 MDHEN, CDR2 SYDVKM. For the CDR3, the DNA is TGTGCCAGCAGCGACCTAGACTACGAGCAGTACTTC. Protein: CASSDLDYEQYF.

V is TRBV6-6 and J is TRBJ2-1, with TRBD1 matching over 10 bases. The CDR3 is 16 amino acids. Germline trimming cut 5 bases from V and 9 bases from J; bases unmatched to any gene: 13. CDR1 is MNHNY, CDR2 SVGAGI, per germline (reference sequence). This CDR3 is CASSIPVRQGAFEQFF. The CDR3 DNA sequence: TGTGCCAGCAGTATCCCCGTGCGACAGGGGGCATTTGAGCAGTTCTTC.

This clone occurred once. The genes are TRBV5-6 and TRBJ2-2, with 7 bases identical to TRBD1. Germline V CDR1 and CDR2: SGHDT, YYEEEE. V lost 2 bases and J lost 9; bases outside the gene matches: 10. The CDR3 runs 15 residues. The CDR3 reads CASSFDRVFSRELFF. The DNA of the CDR3 is TGTGCCAGCAGCTTCGACAGGGTATTTTCCCGGGAGCTGTTTTTT.

This clone was counted between two and nine times. The chain carries TRBV10-3 and TRBJ1-1; 9 bases agree with TRBD1. After removal of 0 bases from V and 2 bases from J, the junction contained 7 bases not matched to a gene. The length of the CDR3 is 17 residues. CDR1 and CDR2 from the germline V gene are ENHRY and SYGVKD. As DNA, the CDR3 is TGTGCCATCAGTGAGTCACAGGGGGCAAACTTAAACACTGAAGCTTTCTTT. Its protein is CAISESQGANLNTEAFF.

This chain connects TRBV27 to TRBJ2-1; possibly TRBD2 for D (6 bases). CDR1 is MNHEY, CDR2 SMNVEV, per germline (reference sequence). CDR3 size: 15 residues. V lost 4 bases, J lost 1 base, and 11 bases lay in between. CDR3 bases: TGTGCCAGCAGTTACCTACTAGCTTCCTACAATGAGCAGTTCTTC. This translates into CASSYLLASYNEQFF.

The chain carries TRBV5-1 and TRBJ1-2; tentative D call: TRBD1 (5 bases). The length of the CDR3 is 14 residues. Germline-derived CDR1 and CDR2 are SGHRS and YFSETQ. V shed 4 bases and J shed 5 bases, with 15 bases lying between them. DNA of the CDR3: TGCGCCAGCAGCCTGATGGGGGAGGGGTATGGCTACACCTTC. Translating it yields CASSLMGEGYGYTF.

This clone was detected only once. The chain has TRBV6-5 and TRBJ2-7; D may be TRBD1 (5 bases). CDR3 length: 14 residues. Between the trimmed V and J ends, which lost 0 bases and 5 bases, there was a span of 11 bases. CDR1 MNHEY and CDR2 SVGAGI come from the germline V gene. This CDR3 is CASSYSPLGDEQYF. CDR3 DNA sequence: TGTGCCAGCAGTTACTCACCGTTAGGGGACGAGCAGTACTTC.

The chain has TRBV29-1 and TRBJ2-7; TRBD2 might be the D (5 bases). V was cut by 7 bases and J by 0 bases, with 13 bases left in between. The length of the CDR3 is 13 residues. CDR1 and CDR2 (germline): SQVTM, ANQGSEA. This CDR3 reads CSANLANSYEQYF. The CDR3 bases are TGCAGCGCCAACCTAGCAAACTCCTACGAGCAGTACTTC.